The source of this T cell receptor beta chain is a study of OX40 agonist ivuxolimab in advanced cancers. Trimming cost V 8 bases and J 3 bases, with 10 bases left between them. Germline lookup yields CDR1 MNHNS and CDR2 SASEGT. The CDR3 is 12 residues long. This clone was counted once. Here immunoSEQ multiplex PCR was the method, and the copy in TCRdb shows in-frame clones only, minus some. The sample holds over 65,000 clones, around 79% seen once. The TCR originated in an adult with an advanced solid tumor such as melanoma, head and neck, liver or kidney cancer. The specimen was CD4+ or CD8+ T cells sorted from blood, collected in a trial of the OX40 agonist ivuxolimab. V is TRBV6-1 and J is TRBJ1-2, with D perhaps matching TRBD1 (6 bases). This CDR3 is CASQDRHYGYTF. The CDR3 nucleotides read TGTGCCAGCCAGGACAGACACTATGGCTACACCTTC.